This TCR beta chain derives from a study of identifying expanded T cells in peripheral blood (dated by TCRdb to the late 2010s). As for the study more broadly: Technical replicates were generated by sequencing separate aliquots of the same genomic DNA pool, with four replicates compared pairwise.

On the study overall, not on this receptor specifically: In all healthy donors, the variance in clone template counts between samples taken roughly 14 days apart rose significantly as total template count increased. The binomial model flagged roughly 1.2 differentially abundant clones between technical replicates but about 16 over around two weeks and 19 over roughly 4 weeks. The authors expected biological variance in healthy repertoires might increase further over much longer intervals such as months to years. Across all healthy-donor time intervals, the beta-binomial model significantly cut both the number of clones called differentially abundant and the false-positive rate.

During the collection period, no infections or other immune events were recorded for the healthy donors. To calibrate time-dependent variance in a beta-binomial model of T-cell clone differential abundance, blood repertoires from healthy donors were used as a training cohort. The training cohort comprised 10 or so healthy donors, 3 female and 7 male. On average the donors were around 44 years old, and their ages spanned roughly 29 to 64 years. Whole blood from each healthy donor was obtained from a commercial supplier and was collected at three time points roughly two weeks apart. Genomic DNA was extracted from unsorted whole blood for immunosequencing. With respect to this clone: The antigen this receptor binds is unknown. Base qualities were left out, and no much larger clone turns up one base away.

The immunoSEQ Assay, which relies on bias-controlled multiplex PCR amplification of genomic DNA, was used to profile TCRbeta CDR3 regions. The authors' pipeline ran thus. To quantify the absolute abundance of each unique TCRbeta CDR3 region, the sequences were collapsed and filtered. Differential abundance was tested with a binomial (Fisher-equivalent) model and with a beta-binomial model adding time-dependent variance fitted from healthy donors. Any clone with fewer than 5 combined templates was excluded, and a clone was called differentially abundant if its Benjamini-Hochberg FDR was below 0.01. The form v = (b*log(k)+a)^2 was used to model beta-binomial variance as a function of total template count across the two samples. Sourced from immuneACCESS, this table was stored by TCRdb with only in-frame sequences that have V and J called. A share of the clones is absent; for the studies checked, an unresolved V gene accounts for under half, and the remainder has no known explanation. The V and J calls and clone size were taken over from that table, and D and trimming were inferred from the DNA. The sample includes about 78,000 clones, with 80% to 90% observed a single time. 15% to 20% of the sample is taken by the ten largest.

V is cut by 3 bases and J by 2 bases, and the space between the germline ends is 11 bases. CDR1 and CDR2 were assigned from the germline V gene (reference sequence) as SGHNT and YYREEE. The CDR3 sequence holds 14 residues, the cysteine and phenylalanine included. The CDR3 DNA has 42 bases and is translated from base 1. The source is a person aged 18-69 years in good health. The specimen was blood. The chain is assembled from TRBV5-4 and TRBJ1-2; TRBD1 is possibly the D segment (5 matching bases). The CDR3 reads as follows: CASSSGTGNYGYTF. The nucleotides read TGTGCCAGCAGCTCGGGGACCGGGAACTATGGCTACACCTTC.